This entry features one T cell receptor (beta chain) sequence. What it binds is not known. This sample was taken from a study of shared clonotypes between healthy human individuals. For the study at large: The study used three CD4 naive, three CD4 memory, two CD8 naive and one CD8 memory plate per donor. Study outcomes and limitations: Blood was the sole source, and tissue repertoires probably differ.

Naive CD8 cells lacked CD45RO, underwent positive selection for CCR7 and left out terminally differentiated effector memory CD45RA+ cells. Every contributor of samples was a Caucasian grown-up residing in Nashville, Tennessee. Each subset's genomic DNA was split evenly across several immunoSEQ plates. Libraries were prepared by immunoSEQ multiplex PCR; TCRdb keeps only in-frame clonotypes and omits some of them. The sample yields about 2.1 million clones, around 93% seen once. This CDR3 contains 17 residues. In germline, CDR1 is SEHNR, CDR2 FQNEAQ (reference sequence). V was pared by 2 bases and J by 0 bases, with 14 bases between.

The chain links TRBV7-9 to TRBJ2-1; no reliable D call. The source material was naive CD8+ T cells from PBMCs. The receptor was derived from a young man in good health. Some clones in this sample may be carry-over from other donors' samples. CDR3: CASSLPSGLSSYNEQFF. CDR3 nucleotide sequence: TGTGCCAGCAGCTTACCCTCGGGCCTTAGCTCCTACAATGAGCAGTTCTTC.